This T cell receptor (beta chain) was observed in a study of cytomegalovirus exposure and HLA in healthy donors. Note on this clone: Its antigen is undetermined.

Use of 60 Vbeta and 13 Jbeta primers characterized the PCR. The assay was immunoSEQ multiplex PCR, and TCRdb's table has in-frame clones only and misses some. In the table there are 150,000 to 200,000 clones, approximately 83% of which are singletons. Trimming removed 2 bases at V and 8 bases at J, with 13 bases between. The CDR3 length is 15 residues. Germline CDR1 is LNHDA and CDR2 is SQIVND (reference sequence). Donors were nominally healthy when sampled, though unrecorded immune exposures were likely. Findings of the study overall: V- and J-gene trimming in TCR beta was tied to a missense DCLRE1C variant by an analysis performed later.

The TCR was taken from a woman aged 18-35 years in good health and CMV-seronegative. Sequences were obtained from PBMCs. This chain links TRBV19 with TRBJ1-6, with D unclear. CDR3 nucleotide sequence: TGTGCCAGTAGTATAATGGCTCTGGAGGATTCACCCCTCCACTTT. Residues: CASSIMALEDSPLHF.